The 13 T cell receptor beta chains given below trace back to one sample, sequenced in a study of cytomegalovirus exposure and HLA in healthy donors. PCR primers comprised 60 Vbeta and 13 Jbeta primers. Generated by immunoSEQ multiplex PCR, the TCRdb table keeps only in-frame clones and is missing some. Of about 150,000 clones listed, around three quarters are singletons. Sequenced: PBMCs. The receptors stem from a man in his forties or fifties in good health and CMV-seropositive.

The CDR3, as DNA: TGTGCCACCCGGGGCTACGAGCAGTACTTC. Its translation: CATRGYEQYF. The chain recombines TRBV2 with TRBJ2-7; D is perhaps TRBD2 (5 bases). The CDR3 extends over 10 amino acids. Germline CDR1 reads SNHLY; CDR2 reads FYNNEI. Trimming removed 10 bases from V and 3 bases from J, with 7 bases in between.

The chain joins TRBV14 to TRBJ1-1; TRBD1 agrees at 9 bases. This CDR3 spans 16 amino acids. Per the germline V gene, CDR1 is SGHDN and CDR2 is FVKESK. Trimming at V came to 8 bases and at J to 2 bases, leaving 12 bases not matched to a gene. The CDR3 DNA is TGTGCCAGCGGGTCAGTAGGGGACAGGGCAAACACTGAAGCTTTCTTT. Amino acid sequence: CASGSVGDRANTEAFF. Based on the CDR3 plus reference TRBV14 and TRBJ1-1, the full variable domain is EAGVTQFPSHSVIEKGQTVTLRCDPISGHDNLYWYRRVMGKEIKFLLHFVKESKQDESGMPNNRFLAERTGGTYSTLKVQPAELEDSGVYFCASGSVGDRANTEAFFGQGTRLTVV.

A single count supports this clone. V usage is TRBV5-1 and J usage is TRBJ2-6, with 10 bases matching TRBD1. The CDR3 is made up of 18 amino acids. CDR1 and CDR2 (germline): SGHRS, YFSETQ. Unmatched junction bases numbered 10, after V lost 3 bases and J lost 4 bases. The CDR3 loop reads CASSSTGTGEAGANVLTF. The CDR3 DNA reads as TGCGCCAGCAGCTCAACCGGGACAGGGGAGGCCGGGGCCAACGTCCTGACTTTC.

This clone showed up just a few times. The chain combines TRBV28 with TRBJ2-2; 8 nucleotides agree with TRBD1. This CDR3 is built from 16 residues. Germline CDR1 is MDHEN and CDR2 is SYDVKM. V lost 4 bases and J lost 1; bases outside the gene matches: 5. The CDR3 nucleotides read TGTGCCAGCAGTTCTGCCGGGACAGGGAACACCGGGGAGCTGTTTTTT. Translation: CASSSAGTGNTGELFF.

The chain uses TRBV5-1 and TRBJ2-5; 13 nucleotides line up with TRBD2. Germline lookup yields CDR1 SGHRS and CDR2 YFSETQ. With 9 bases clipped from V and 4 bases from J, the junction kept 9 bases outside the gene matches. This CDR3 is 15 amino acids long. CDR3 region: CATQLAGGPGETQYF. DNA for the CDR3: TGCGCCACCCAACTAGCGGGAGGGCCGGGAGAGACCCAGTACTTC.

The rearrangement uses TRBV28 and TRBJ2-5; 10 bases map to TRBD2. The V gene end was trimmed by 6 bases and the J gene end by 4 bases; junction bases not matched to a gene: 5. The CDR3 totals 14 residues. Germline CDR1 and CDR2: MDHEN and SYDVKM. CDR3 sequence: CASSITSGIETQYF. DNA for the CDR3: TGTGCCAGCAGCATCACTAGCGGGATAGAGACCCAGTACTTC.

The genes are TRBV6-1 and TRBJ1-1; 8 positions match TRBD1. V lost 3 bases, J lost 4 bases, and 7 bases stayed unmatched. Germline CDR1 is MNHNS and CDR2 is SASEGT. The CDR3 covers 15 residues. The CDR3 bases are TGTGCCAGCAGTGACGCCAGGGGGCCGGGCACTGAAGCTTTCTTT. It codes for CASSDARGPGTEAFF.

V gene TRBV19 combines with J gene TRBJ2-3, with a tentative D call TRBD2 (6 bases). CDR1 and CDR2 from the germline V gene are LNHDA and SQIVND (reference sequence). V lost 6 bases, J lost 10 bases, and 14 bases lay in between. The CDR3 runs to 12 residues. The CDR3 spells CASSELALPQYF. CDR3 DNA: TGTGCCAGTAGCGAACTAGCCCTGCCGCAGTATTTT.

The rearrangement uses TRBV7-8 and TRBJ2-6, with a tentative D call TRBD2 (6 bases). The germline V and J ends were trimmed by 8 bases and 0 bases, with 17 bases remaining between them. The CDR3 loop spans 17 amino acids. Germline V lookup: CDR1 SGHVS, CDR2 FQNEAQ. CDR3 sequence reads: CASEEGRKDSGANVLTF. CDR3 nucleotides: TGTGCCAGCGAAGAGGGGAGGAAGGACTCTGGGGCCAACGTCCTGACTTTC.

This clone was observed a single time. The sample contains more than one DNA sequence encoding this CDR3. The V and J genes are TRBV5-1 and TRBJ1-1; D is ambiguous. Germline lookup yields CDR1 SGHRS and CDR2 YFSETQ. The CDR3 has 13 residues. V lost 0 bases and J 1 base, leaving 4 bases between the germline ends. CDR3 sequence reads: CASSLAGNTEAFF. CDR3 bases: TGCGCCAGCAGCTTGGCGGGGAACACTGAAGCTTTCTTT.

This clone was seen a single time. The chain joins TRBV9 to TRBJ1-2, with D perhaps TRBD1 (5 bases). Germline CDR1 reads SGDLS; CDR2 reads YYNGEE. Trimming removed 4 bases at V and 7 bases at J, with 17 bases between. The CDR3 loop spans 14 amino acids. Here the CDR3 DNA reads TGTGCCAGCAGCCCCCAAACAGGTCCCAGTGGCTACACCTTC. Protein sequence: CASSPQTGPSGYTF.

V is TRBV27 and J is TRBJ1-1, with TRBD1 identical over 7 bases. The CDR3 length is 16 residues. Germline assignment: CDR1 MNHEY and CDR2 SMNVEV (reference sequence). The trim removed 3 bases at V and 2 bases at J, leaving 9 bases unmatched. The CDR3 region has the DNA TGTGCCAGCAGTTTCCTCAAGACAGGGATTAACACTGAAGCTTTCTTT. It yields the protein CASSFLKTGINTEAFF.

This chain connects TRBV21-1 to TRBJ2-7; the table assigns TRBD1, which was not confirmed against the DNA. TRBV21-1 is flagged as a pseudogene. The CDR3 runs 15 residues. CDR3 DNA sequence: TGTGCCAGCAGCAAGCTACGCAGGAACAACTACGAGCAGTACTTC. Amino acid sequence: CASSKLRRNNYEQYF.